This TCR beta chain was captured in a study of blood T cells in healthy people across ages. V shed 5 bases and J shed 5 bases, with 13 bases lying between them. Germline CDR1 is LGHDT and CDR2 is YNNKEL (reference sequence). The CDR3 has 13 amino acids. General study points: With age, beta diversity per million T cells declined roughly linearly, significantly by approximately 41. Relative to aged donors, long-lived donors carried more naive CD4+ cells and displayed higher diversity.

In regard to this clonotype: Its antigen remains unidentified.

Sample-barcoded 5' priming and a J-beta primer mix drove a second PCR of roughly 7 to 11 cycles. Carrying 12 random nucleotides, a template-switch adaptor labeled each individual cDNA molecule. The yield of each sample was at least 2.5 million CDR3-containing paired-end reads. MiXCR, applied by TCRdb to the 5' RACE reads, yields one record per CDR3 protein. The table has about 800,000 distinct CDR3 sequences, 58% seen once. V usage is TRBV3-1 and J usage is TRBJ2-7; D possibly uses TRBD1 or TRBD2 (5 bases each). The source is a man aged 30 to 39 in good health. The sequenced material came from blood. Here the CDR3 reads CASSYGTINEQYF. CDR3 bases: TGTGCCAGCAGCTACGGGACCATCAACGAGCAGTACTTC.